This T cell receptor beta chain was sequenced during a study of a mutant IDH1 vaccine in newly diagnosed glioma. Study-level background: Visits V12 and V13 fell at weeks 35 and 47, respectively.

The CDR3 runs to 17 residues. Germline-derived CDR1 and CDR2 are LNHDA and SQIVND (reference sequence). J was trimmed by 2 bases and V by 5 bases; bases with no gene match: 11. Concerning this clone: Its matching antigen is unknown.

As to time point: week 47, end of study. Each vaccine dose was 300 ug of mutant IDH1 20-mer peptide, with topical imiquimod. Each astrocytoma in the donors was new, WHO grade 3 or 4, IDH1-mutant and ATRX-lost. Assay: immunoSEQ multiplex PCR; the TCRdb copy retains only in-frame clones and omits some. The table lists approximately 100,000 clones, over 85% of them singletons. This clonotype was sampled from a woman between 50 and 59 years old with glioma. The rearrangement uses TRBV19 and TRBJ2-7, with 11 bases aligning to TRBD2. Sample: PBMCs, taken from a glioma patient whose treatment included an IDH1 peptide vaccine. In nucleotides, the CDR3 is TGTGCCAGTAGTCTTCAGGGGACTAGCGGTTCTACCTACGAGCAGTACTTC. Encoded protein: CASSLQGTSGSTYEQYF.